One and the same sample provided the 13 T cell receptor beta chains below, sequenced in a study of T cell repertoires in cytomegalovirus infection. A single record per CDR3 protein comes from TCRdb applying MiXCR to the reads. The sample contains 500,000 or so distinct CDR3 sequences, approximately 16% of which appear only once. Input material: CD8+ T cells from PBMCs. Receptor source: a human donor in good health (CMV status not recorded). Some clones in this sample may be carry-over from other donors' samples.

This clonotype was recorded many times. CDR3 sequence (DNA): TGTGCCAGCGGACGGGGCTCCTACGAGCAGTACTTC. Amino acid sequence: CASGRGSYEQYF. The chain joins TRBV7-2 to TRBJ2-7; tentatively, D is TRBD2 (5 bases). The CDR3 is made up of 12 amino acids. Trimming stripped 8 bases from V and 0 bases from J, with 8 bases between. The germline CDR1 and CDR2 sequences are SGHTA and FQGNSA.

The gene calls are TRBV9 and TRBJ1-2; a possible D gene is TRBD1 (6 bases). The CDR3 loop spans 15 amino acids. Germline assignment: CDR1 SGDLS and CDR2 YYNGEE. The V end was cut by 2 bases, the J end by 0 bases, with 11 bases between. In DNA form, the CDR3 reads TGTGCCAGCAGCGTCGGTCAGGGGTCTAACTATGGCTACACCTTC. Its translation: CASSVGQGSNYGYTF.

This clonotype was recorded a few times. The rearrangement uses TRBV2 and TRBJ2-1, with D tentatively TRBD1 (6 bases). The CDR3 spans 14 residues. V was trimmed by 7 bases and J by 5 bases, leaving 15 bases between them. From germline, CDR1 is SNHLY and CDR2 FYNNEI. The CDR3 here is CASTPGQNDNEQFF. The CDR3 coding sequence is TGTGCCAGCACCCCCGGACAGAATGACAATGAGCAGTTCTTC. The full variable domain, its missing parts supplied by reference TRBV2 and TRBJ2-1, is EPEVTQTPSHQVTQMGQEVILRCVPISNHLYFYWYRQILGQKVEFLVSFYNNEISEKSEIFDDQFSVERPDGSNFTLKIRSTKLEDSAMYFCASTPGQNDNEQFFGPGTRLTVL.

This rearrangement joins TRBV7-9 to TRBJ1-3; no definite D call. The germline V and J ends were trimmed by 0 bases and 2 bases, with 14 bases remaining between them. Germline values: CDR1 SEHNR, CDR2 FQNEAQ (reference sequence). This CDR3 spans 17 amino acids. The CDR3 here is CASSLAWDGDTGNTIYF. DNA for the CDR3: TGTGCCAGCAGCTTAGCGTGGGATGGGGATACTGGAAACACCATATATTTT.

This chain joins TRBV27 and TRBJ1-1, with 10 bases that match TRBD1. Germline V gene lookup returns CDR1 MNHEY and CDR2 SMNVEV (reference sequence). V shed 6 bases and J 1 base; nucleotides not matched to a gene: 2. CDR3 length: 14 amino acids. The CDR3 DNA reads TGTGCCAGCAGGACAGGGGGCGGGAACACTGAAGCTTTCTTT. Protein product: CASRTGGGNTEAFF.

Remarks on this clonotype: A much bigger clone sits one base away, suggesting this may be a read error. The chain couples TRBV19 to TRBJ1-1; D may be TRBD1 (6 bases). This CDR3 has 13 residues. From germline, CDR1 is LNHDA and CDR2 SQIVND (reference sequence). The DNA for the CDR3 is TGTGCCAGTATTATCGGGGGCGCCACTGAAGCTTCCTTT. This encodes CASIIGGATEASF. The variable domain in full, with the rest retrieved from reference TRBV19 and TRBJ1-1, is DGGITQSPKYLFRKEGQNVTLSCEQNLNHDAMYWYRQDPGQGLRLIYYSQIVNDFQKGDIAEGYSVSREKKESFPLTVTSAQKNPTAFYLCASIIGGATEASFGQGTRLTVV.

Many counts were recorded for this clonotype. The chain joins TRBV28 to TRBJ2-5; tentatively, D is TRBD1 (6 bases). Germline loops: CDR1 MDHEN, CDR2 SYDVKM. The CDR3 spans 16 residues. Trimming left V 4 bases short and J 2 bases short, with 17 bases between. In DNA form, the CDR3 reads TGTGCCAGCAGTTCAGGGGCCTCAGGTTTACAAGAGACCCAGTACTTC. It encodes CASSSGASGLQETQYF.

This clonotype appeared a few times. The chain links TRBV2 to TRBJ1-5; 8 bases fit TRBD1. Germline CDR1 and CDR2: SNHLY and FYNNEI. The V and J ends lost 6 bases and 0 bases, in that order; junction bases with no gene match: 7. The CDR3 length is 16 residues. CDR3 DNA sequence: TGTGCCAGCAGGACAGGGGCGGCGGATAGCAATCAGCCCCAGCATTTT. Encoded protein: CASRTGAADSNQPQHF.

The chain combines TRBV12-3 or TRBV12-4 with TRBJ1-2; D is possibly TRBD1 (6 bases). The CDR3 covers 14 residues. The germline V and J ends were trimmed by 3 bases and 3 bases, with 11 bases remaining between them. CDR3 DNA: TGTGCCAGCAGTTTCGGGGGGCTGGACTATGGCTACACCTTC. Its translation is CASSFGGLDYGYTF.

This clonotype was seen ten or more times. The chain recombines TRBV6-6 with TRBJ1-4; possible D gene TRBD1, 6 bases. V lost 6 bases, J lost 7 bases, and 30 bases lay in between. Germline CDR1 MNHNY, CDR2 SVGAGI (reference sequence). The CDR3 has 19 residues. CDR3 DNA sequence: TGTGCCAGCAGCGGGGGGGGCCAGGGCTTCTCAGCGGATGGTGAAAAACTGTTTTTT. Residues: CASSGGGQGFSADGEKLFF.

A single count supports this clonotype. This may come from a read error, since a much larger clone is one base off. The chain has TRBV7-6 and TRBJ2-5; maybe TRBD2 (5 bases). Germline V gene data show CDR1 as SGHVS and CDR2 as FNYEAQ. This CDR3 region has 15 residues. The CDR3 DNA is TGTGCCAGCAGCCTTAGTGTGGCTAGCCGAGAGATCCAGTACTTC. Amino acid sequence: CASSLSVASREIQYF.

This clonotype was seen only a few times. V usage is TRBV27 and J usage is TRBJ2-6, with D perhaps TRBD2 (5 bases). The CDR3 is 14 amino acids. The germline V and J ends were trimmed by 8 bases and 3 bases, with 11 bases remaining between them. Germline V gene lookup returns CDR1 MNHEY and CDR2 SMNVEV (reference sequence). The CDR3 DNA reads as TGTGCCAGCTACGGGATGGATGGGGCCAACGTCCTGACTTTC. Protein sequence: CASYGMDGANVLTF.

This clonotype was recorded a few times. V and J are TRBV6-4 and TRBJ1-1, with 11 positions matching TRBD1. The CDR3 is 14 residues long. V was pared by 4 bases and J by 4 bases, with 2 bases of the junction left unmatched. Germline CDR1 reads MRHNA; CDR2 reads SNTAGT. The chain's CDR3 is CASSGDRGTTEAFF. As DNA, the CDR3 is TGTGCCAGCAGTGGGGACAGGGGGACCACTGAAGCTTTCTTT.